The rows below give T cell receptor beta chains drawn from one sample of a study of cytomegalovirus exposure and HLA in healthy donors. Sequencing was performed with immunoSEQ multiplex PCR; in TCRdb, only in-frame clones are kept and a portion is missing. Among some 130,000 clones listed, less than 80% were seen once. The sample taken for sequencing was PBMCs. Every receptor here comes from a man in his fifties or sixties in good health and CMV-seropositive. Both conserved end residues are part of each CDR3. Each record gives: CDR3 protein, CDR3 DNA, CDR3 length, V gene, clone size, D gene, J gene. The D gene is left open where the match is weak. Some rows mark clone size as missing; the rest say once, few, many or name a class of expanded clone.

CDR3 protein: CASSFPDSYNSPLHF; CDR3 DNA: TGTGCCAGCAGTTTCCCAGACTCCTATAATTCACCCCTCCACTTT; CDR3 length: 15; V gene: TRBV28; clone size: .; D gene: .; J gene: TRBJ1-6
CDR3 protein: CSSTFGGTGEKLFF; CDR3 DNA: TGTTCCAGCACGTTCGGGGGGACGGGTGAAAAACTGTTTTTT; CDR3 length: 14; V gene: TRBV7-9; clone size: .; D gene: .; J gene: TRBJ1-4
CDR3 protein: CASSLVRRAHEQYF; CDR3 DNA: TGTGCCAGCAGCTTAGTTCGCAGGGCCCACGAGCAGTACTTC; CDR3 length: 14; V gene: TRBV11-2; clone size: .; D gene: .; J gene: TRBJ2-7
CDR3 protein: CASSQDRRLAGFGSYNEQFF; CDR3 DNA: TGTGCCAGCAGCCAAGATAGGCGACTAGCGGGGTTCGGGTCCTACAATGAGCAGTTCTTC; CDR3 length: 20; V gene: TRBV4-2; clone size: .; D gene: TRBD2; J gene: TRBJ2-1
CDR3 protein: CASSPQQGDNEKLFF; CDR3 DNA: TGTGCCAGCTCACCCCAACAGGGGGATAATGAAAAACTGTTTTTT; CDR3 length: 15; V gene: TRBV18; clone size: many; D gene: TRBD1; J gene: TRBJ1-4
CDR3 protein: CASSSSGALNTEAFF; CDR3 DNA: TGTGCCAGCAGTTCCTCAGGGGCCCTGAACACTGAAGCTTTCTTT; CDR3 length: 15; V gene: TRBV6-6; clone size: once; D gene: .; J gene: TRBJ1-1
CDR3 protein: CASRSNGITEAFF; CDR3 DNA: TGTGCCAGCAGGAGTAACGGGATCACTGAAGCTTTCTTT; CDR3 length: 13; V gene: TRBV2; clone size: many; D gene: .; J gene: TRBJ1-1
CDR3 protein: CASSLGLVAGGLNEQFF; CDR3 DNA: TGCGCCAGCAGCTTGGGGTTGGTTGCGGGAGGGTTGAATGAGCAGTTCTTC; CDR3 length: 17; V gene: TRBV5-1; clone size: .; D gene: TRBD2; J gene: TRBJ2-1
CDR3 protein: CASSQDRIDIQYF; CDR3 DNA: TGTGCCAGCAGCCAGGACAGGATTGACATTCAGTACTTC; CDR3 length: 13; V gene: TRBV7-9; clone size: .; D gene: TRBD1; J gene: TRBJ2-4
CDR3 protein: CASSFKDRGPGGYTF; CDR3 DNA: TGTGCCAGCAGCTTCAAGGACAGGGGGCCGGGAGGCTACACCTTC; CDR3 length: 15; V gene: TRBV5-4; clone size: .; D gene: TRBD1; J gene: TRBJ1-2
CDR3 protein: CASSWGQGAGNTIYF; CDR3 DNA: TGTGCCAGCAGTTGGGGACAGGGGGCTGGAAACACCATATATTTT; CDR3 length: 15; V gene: TRBV28; clone size: few; D gene: TRBD1; J gene: TRBJ1-3
CDR3 protein: CASTLGGASYNEQFF; CDR3 DNA: TGTGCCAGCACCCTGGGTGGAGCATCCTACAATGAGCAGTTCTTC; CDR3 length: 15; V gene: TRBV27; clone size: .; D gene: .; J gene: TRBJ2-1
CDR3 protein: CAISSGTRMTDTQYF; CDR3 DNA: TGTGCCATCAGTTCCGGGACACGGATGACAGATACGCAGTATTTT; CDR3 length: 15; V gene: TRBV10-3; clone size: .; D gene: .; J gene: TRBJ2-3
CDR3 protein: CASRTYRGLRSGELFF; CDR3 DNA: TGTGCCAGCAGGACCTACAGGGGGCTAAGGTCCGGGGAGCTGTTTTTT; CDR3 length: 16; V gene: TRBV6-4; clone size: .; D gene: TRBD1; J gene: TRBJ2-2
CDR3 protein: CAQRRLPNNEQFF; CDR3 DNA: TGTGCCCAAAGGAGGCTGCCTAACAATGAGCAGTTCTTC; CDR3 length: 13; V gene: TRBV9; clone size: .; D gene: .; J gene: TRBJ2-1
CDR3 protein: CASSLTGTNEKLFF; CDR3 DNA: TGTGCCAGCAGCTTGACAGGGACTAATGAAAAACTGTTTTTT; CDR3 length: 14; V gene: TRBV11-2; clone size: .; D gene: TRBD1; J gene: TRBJ1-4
CDR3 protein: CASSPLSTGSSNQPQHF; CDR3 DNA: TGTGCCAGCTCACCACTCTCAACAGGAAGTAGCAATCAGCCCCAGCATTTT; CDR3 length: 17; V gene: TRBV18; clone size: .; D gene: .; J gene: TRBJ1-5
CDR3 protein: CASSPIGTGDGYTF; CDR3 DNA: TGCGCCAGCAGCCCGATAGGGACAGGGGATGGCTACACCTTC; CDR3 length: 14; V gene: TRBV5-1; clone size: .; D gene: TRBD1; J gene: TRBJ1-2
CDR3 protein: CASRGGGGWETQYF; CDR3 DNA: TGTGCCAGCAGGGGAGGGGGGGGGTGGGAGACCCAGTACTTC; CDR3 length: 14; V gene: TRBV28; clone size: .; D gene: .; J gene: TRBJ2-5
CDR3 protein: CASSFNRDYGYTF; CDR3 DNA: TGTGCCAGCAGTTTTAACAGGGACTATGGCTACACCTTC; CDR3 length: 13; V gene: TRBV28; clone size: .; D gene: .; J gene: TRBJ1-2
CDR3 protein: CASSFPTGRETQYF; CDR3 DNA: TGTGCCAGCAGCTTTCCGACAGGGAGAGAGACCCAGTACTTC; CDR3 length: 14; V gene: TRBV7-9; clone size: .; D gene: TRBD1; J gene: TRBJ2-5
CDR3 protein: CASSLGGSGGRLSTDTQYF; CDR3 DNA: TGCGCCAGCAGCTTGGGCGGTAGCGGGGGCCGACTAAGCACAGATACGCAGTATTTT; CDR3 length: 19; V gene: TRBV5-1; clone size: .; D gene: TRBD2; J gene: TRBJ2-3
CDR3 protein: CASTEGGRWNNEQFF; CDR3 DNA: TGTGCCAGCACCGAGGGTGGGAGGTGGAACAATGAGCAGTTCTTC; CDR3 length: 15; V gene: TRBV2; clone size: .; D gene: .; J gene: TRBJ2-1
CDR3 protein: CASSFDRGNEQFF; CDR3 DNA: TGCGCCAGCAGCTTCGACAGGGGTAATGAGCAGTTCTTC; CDR3 length: 13; V gene: TRBV4-1; clone size: .; D gene: TRBD1; J gene: TRBJ2-1
CDR3 protein: CASSVQGANTGELFF; CDR3 DNA: TGTGCCAGCAGCGTACAGGGCGCGAACACCGGGGAGCTGTTTTTT; CDR3 length: 15; V gene: TRBV9; clone size: few; D gene: .; J gene: TRBJ2-2
CDR3 protein: CASSLRLAGASEQYF; CDR3 DNA: TGCGCCAGCAGCCTCCGACTAGCGGGAGCTAGCGAGCAGTACTTC; CDR3 length: 15; V gene: TRBV4-3; clone size: .; D gene: TRBD2; J gene: TRBJ2-7
CDR3 protein: CASSLGQGVGNTIYF; CDR3 DNA: TGTGCCAGCAGTTTAGGACAGGGTGTAGGAAACACCATATATTTT; CDR3 length: 15; V gene: TRBV7-2; clone size: .; D gene: TRBD1; J gene: TRBJ1-3
CDR3 protein: CASRQDLLYGYTF; CDR3 DNA: TGTGCCAGCAGACAGGACCTTTTGTATGGCTACACCTTC; CDR3 length: 13; V gene: TRBV2; clone size: .; D gene: .; J gene: TRBJ1-2
CDR3 protein: CSSSLGGLAGPSGGQYF; CDR3 DNA: TGTTCCAGCAGCTTAGGGGGACTAGCGGGGCCATCAGGGGGCCAGTACTTC; CDR3 length: 17; V gene: TRBV7-9; clone size: .; D gene: TRBD2; J gene: TRBJ2-5
CDR3 protein: CASREGGNSPLHF; CDR3 DNA: TGTGCCAGCAGGGAAGGAGGAAATTCACCCCTCCACTTT; CDR3 length: 13; V gene: TRBV6-4; clone size: .; D gene: .; J gene: TRBJ1-6
CDR3 protein: CASSPLGQGQRNTIYF; CDR3 DNA: TGTGCCAGTAGCCCTCTAGGACAGGGTCAAAGAAACACCATATATTTT; CDR3 length: 16; V gene: TRBV19; clone size: .; D gene: TRBD1; J gene: TRBJ1-3
CDR3 protein: CASSYRGGEAFF; CDR3 DNA: TGTGCCAGCAGTTACAGGGGCGGTGAAGCTTTCTTT; CDR3 length: 12; V gene: TRBV6-6; clone size: .; D gene: .; J gene: TRBJ1-1
CDR3 protein: CASSPEWGRAFQTQYF; CDR3 DNA: TGTGCCAGCAGCCCTGAGTGGGGGAGGGCCTTCCAGACCCAGTACTTC; CDR3 length: 16; V gene: TRBV11-2; clone size: .; D gene: TRBD2; J gene: TRBJ2-5